This TCR beta chain was profiled in a study of monozygotic twins with cystic fibrosis. The repertoire was sequenced with immunoSEQ multiplex PCR; TCRdb's copy has only in-frame clones and lacks some. This table has around 30,000 clones, 90% appearing once. Germline-derived CDR1 and CDR2 are SGHAT and FQNNGV. V shed 4 bases and J shed 8 bases, with 17 bases lying between them. CDR3 length equals 14 residues. Sample: blood. The sequence came from a girl under 10 years old with cystic fibrosis. J is TRBJ1-2 and V is TRBV11-2; D is possibly TRBD1 (5 bases). DNA for the CDR3: TGTGCCAGCAGCTCAGCAGGGACGTCAGAAGGCTACACCTTC. Translating gives CASSSAGTSEGYTF.